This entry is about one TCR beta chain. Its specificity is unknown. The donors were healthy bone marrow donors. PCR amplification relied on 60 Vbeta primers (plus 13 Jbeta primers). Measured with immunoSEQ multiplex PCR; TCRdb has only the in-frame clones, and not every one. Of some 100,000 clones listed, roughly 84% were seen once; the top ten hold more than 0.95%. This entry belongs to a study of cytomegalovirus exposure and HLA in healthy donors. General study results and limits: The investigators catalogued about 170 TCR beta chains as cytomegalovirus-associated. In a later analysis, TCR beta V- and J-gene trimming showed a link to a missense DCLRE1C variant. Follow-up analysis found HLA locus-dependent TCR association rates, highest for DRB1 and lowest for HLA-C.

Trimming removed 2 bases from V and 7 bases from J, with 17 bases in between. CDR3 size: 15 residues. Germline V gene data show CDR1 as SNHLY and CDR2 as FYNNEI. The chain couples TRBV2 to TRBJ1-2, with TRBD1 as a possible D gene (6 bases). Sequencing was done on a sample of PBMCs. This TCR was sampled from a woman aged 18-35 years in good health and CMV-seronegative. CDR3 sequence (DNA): TGTGCCAGCAGTGAACTCCGGGGGGGCGGGGGTGGCTACACCTTC. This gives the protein CASSELRGGGGGYTF. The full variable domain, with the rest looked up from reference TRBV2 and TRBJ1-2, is EPEVTQTPSHQVTQMGQEVILRCVPISNHLYFYWYRQILGQKVEFLVSFYNNEISEKSEIFDDQFSVERPDGSNFTLKIRSTKLEDSAMYFCASSELRGGGGGYTFGSGTRLTVV.